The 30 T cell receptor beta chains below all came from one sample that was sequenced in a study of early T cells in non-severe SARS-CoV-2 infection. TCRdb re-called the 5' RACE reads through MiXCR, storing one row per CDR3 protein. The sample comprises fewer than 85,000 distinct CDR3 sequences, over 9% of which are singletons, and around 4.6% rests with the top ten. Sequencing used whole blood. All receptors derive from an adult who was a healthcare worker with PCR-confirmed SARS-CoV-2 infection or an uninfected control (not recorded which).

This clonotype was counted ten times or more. CDR3 sequence reads: CASSLRLYNEQFF. In DNA form, the CDR3 reads TGTGCCAGCAGCTTAAGACTCTACAATGAGCAGTTCTTC. This chain connects TRBV5-5 to TRBJ2-1; D is undetermined. With 2 bases removed from V and 3 bases from J, the gap between germline ends came to 6 bases. The CDR3 is 13 residues long. Germline V gene data show CDR1 as SGHKS and CDR2 as YYEKEE (reference sequence).

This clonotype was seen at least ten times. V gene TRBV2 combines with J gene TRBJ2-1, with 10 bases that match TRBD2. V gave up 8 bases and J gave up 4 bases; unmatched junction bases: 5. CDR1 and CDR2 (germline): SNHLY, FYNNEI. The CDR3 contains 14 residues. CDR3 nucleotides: TGTGCCAGCCGTGGGACTAGCGCGTACAATGAGCAGTTCTTC. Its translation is CASRGTSAYNEQFF. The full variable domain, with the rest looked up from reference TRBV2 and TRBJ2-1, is EPEVTQTPSHQVTQMGQEVILRCVPISNHLYFYWYRQILGQKVEFLVSFYNNEISEKSEIFDDQFSVERPDGSNFTLKIRSTKLEDSAMYFCASRGTSAYNEQFFGPGTRLTVL.

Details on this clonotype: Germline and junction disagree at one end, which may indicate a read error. The CDR3: CVSSVDRPNEKLFF. CDR3 bases: TGTGTCAGCAGCGTGGACAGGCCCAATGAAAAACTGTTTTTT. This sequence joins TRBV7-3 and TRBJ1-4; 7 bases map to TRBD1. This CDR3 region has 14 residues. CDR1 is SGHTA and CDR2 is FQGTGA in the germline V gene.

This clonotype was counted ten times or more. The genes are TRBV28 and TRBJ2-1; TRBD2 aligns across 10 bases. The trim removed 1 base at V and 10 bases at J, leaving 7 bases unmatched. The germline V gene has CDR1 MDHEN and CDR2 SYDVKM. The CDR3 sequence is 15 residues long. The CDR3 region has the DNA TGTGCCAGCAGTTTATCACTAGCGGGACCTTCCGAGCAGTTCTTC. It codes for CASSLSLAGPSEQFF.

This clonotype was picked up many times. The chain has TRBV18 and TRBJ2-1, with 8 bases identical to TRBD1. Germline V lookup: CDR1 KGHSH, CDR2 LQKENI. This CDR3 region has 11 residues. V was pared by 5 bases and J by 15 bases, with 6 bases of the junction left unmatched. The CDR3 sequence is CASSSGQGLFF. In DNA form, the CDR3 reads TGTGCCAGCTCAAGTGGACAGGGTTTGTTCTTC.

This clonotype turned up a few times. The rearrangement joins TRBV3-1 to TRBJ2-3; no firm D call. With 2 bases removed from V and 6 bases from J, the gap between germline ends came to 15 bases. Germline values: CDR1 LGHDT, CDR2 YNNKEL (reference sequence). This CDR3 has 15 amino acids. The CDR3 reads CASSQTPLSSDTQYF. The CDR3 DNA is TGTGCCAGCAGCCAAACCCCCCTTAGCTCCGATACGCAGTATTTT.

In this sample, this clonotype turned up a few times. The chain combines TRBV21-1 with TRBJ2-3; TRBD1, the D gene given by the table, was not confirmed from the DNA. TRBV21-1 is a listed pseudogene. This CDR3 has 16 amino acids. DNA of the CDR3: TGTGCCAGCAGCAAAGAGGGACGGAATGGGACAGATACGCAGTATTTT. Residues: CASSKEGRNGTDTQYF.

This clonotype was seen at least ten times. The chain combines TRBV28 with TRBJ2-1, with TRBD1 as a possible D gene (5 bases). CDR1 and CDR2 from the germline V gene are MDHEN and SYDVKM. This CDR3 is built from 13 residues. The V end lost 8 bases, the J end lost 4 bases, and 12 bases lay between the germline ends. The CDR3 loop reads CASSTDSYNEQFF. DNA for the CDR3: TGTGCCAGCTCCACCGACAGTTACAATGAGCAGTTCTTC. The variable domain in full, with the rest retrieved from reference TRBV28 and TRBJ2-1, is DVKVTQSSRYLVKRTGEKVFLECVQDMDHENMFWYRQDPGLGLRLIYFSYDVKMKEKGDIPEGYSVSREKKERFSLILESASTNQTSMYLCASSTDSYNEQFFGPGTRLTVL.

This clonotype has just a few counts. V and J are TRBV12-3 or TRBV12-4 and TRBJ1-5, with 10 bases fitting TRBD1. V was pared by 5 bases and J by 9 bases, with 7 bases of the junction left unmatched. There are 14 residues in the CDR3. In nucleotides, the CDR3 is TGTGCCAGCAGTAAGACAGGGGGCTCACCGCCCCAGCATTTT. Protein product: CASSKTGGSPPQHF.

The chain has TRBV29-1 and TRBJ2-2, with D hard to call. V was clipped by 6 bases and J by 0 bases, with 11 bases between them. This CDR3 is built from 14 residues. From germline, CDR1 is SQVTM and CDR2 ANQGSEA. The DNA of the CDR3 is TGCAGCGTAAAAGGTACACCGAACACCGGGGAGCTGTTTTTT. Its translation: CSVKGTPNTGELFF.

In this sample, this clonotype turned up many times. CDR3 amino acids: CASIRGTTLRGRETQYF. For the CDR3, the DNA is TGTGCCAGCATTCGCGGGACCACCCTGAGGGGCCGTGAGACCCAGTACTTC. The genes are TRBV28 and TRBJ2-5; possibly TRBD2 for D (6 bases). Germline V gives CDR1 MDHEN, CDR2 SYDVKM. V lost 7 bases and J lost 5, with 26 bases in between. This CDR3 has 17 amino acids.

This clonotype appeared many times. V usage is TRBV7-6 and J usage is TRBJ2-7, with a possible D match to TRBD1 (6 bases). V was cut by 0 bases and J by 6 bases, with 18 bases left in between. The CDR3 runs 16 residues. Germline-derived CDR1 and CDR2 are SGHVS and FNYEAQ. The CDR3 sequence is CASSLASSGVFSEQYF. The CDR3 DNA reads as TGTGCCAGCAGCTTAGCGTCGTCAGGGGTTTTTTCCGAGCAGTACTTC.

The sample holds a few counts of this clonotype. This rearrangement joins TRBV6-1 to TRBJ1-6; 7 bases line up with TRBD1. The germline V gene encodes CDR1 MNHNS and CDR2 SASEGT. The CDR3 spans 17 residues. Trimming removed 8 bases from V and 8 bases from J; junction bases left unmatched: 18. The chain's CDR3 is CASEPHSGGRGYSPLHF. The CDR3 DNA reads TGTGCCAGCGAACCTCACTCAGGGGGGCGCGGGTATTCACCCCTCCACTTT.

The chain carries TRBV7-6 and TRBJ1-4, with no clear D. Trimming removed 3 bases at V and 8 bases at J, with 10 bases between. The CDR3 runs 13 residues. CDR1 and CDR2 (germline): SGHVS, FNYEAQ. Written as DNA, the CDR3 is TGTGCCAGCAGCTTGGGGATTAAGGAAAAACTGTTTTTT. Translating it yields CASSLGIKEKLFF.

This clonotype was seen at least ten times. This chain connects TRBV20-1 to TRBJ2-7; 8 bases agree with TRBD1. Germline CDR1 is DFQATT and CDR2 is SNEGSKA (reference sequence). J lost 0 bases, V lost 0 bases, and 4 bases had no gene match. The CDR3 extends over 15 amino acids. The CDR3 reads CSARDRQGASYEQYF. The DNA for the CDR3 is TGCAGTGCTAGAGATAGGCAGGGGGCCTCCTACGAGCAGTACTTC.

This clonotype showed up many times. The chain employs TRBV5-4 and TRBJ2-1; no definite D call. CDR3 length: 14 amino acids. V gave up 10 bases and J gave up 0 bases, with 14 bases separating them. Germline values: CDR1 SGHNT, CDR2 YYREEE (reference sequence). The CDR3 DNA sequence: TGTGCCGAAGGAGACGCGAGCTCCTACAATGAGCAGTTCTTC. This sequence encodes CAEGDASSYNEQFF. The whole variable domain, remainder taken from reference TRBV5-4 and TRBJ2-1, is ETGVTQSPTHLIKTRGQQVTLRCSSQSGHNTVSWYQQALGQGPQFIFQYYREEENGRGNFPPRFSGLQFPNYSSELNVNALELDDSALYLCAEGDASSYNEQFFGPGTRLTVL.

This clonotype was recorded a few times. CDR3 DNA: TGTGCCAGCAGCGTAGTAGTGTACAATGAGCAGTTCTTC. Translated: CASSVVVYNEQFF. The rearrangement joins TRBV9 to TRBJ2-1; no reliable D call. The CDR3 loop spans 13 amino acids. Germline values: CDR1 SGDLS, CDR2 YYNGEE. Trimming left V 0 bases short and J 4 bases short, with 5 bases between.

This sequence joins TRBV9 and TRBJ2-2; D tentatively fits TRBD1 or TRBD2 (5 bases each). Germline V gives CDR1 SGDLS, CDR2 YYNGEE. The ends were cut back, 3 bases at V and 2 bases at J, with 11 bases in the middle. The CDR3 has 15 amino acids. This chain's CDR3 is CASSAGDPNTGELFF. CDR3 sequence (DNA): TGTGCCAGCAGCGCCGGGGACCCTAACACCGGGGAGCTGTTTTTT. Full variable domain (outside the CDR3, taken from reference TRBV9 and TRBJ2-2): DSGVTQTPKHLITATGQRVTLRCSPRSGDLSVYWYQQSLDQGLQFLIQYYNGEERAKGNILERFSAQQFPDLHSELNLSSLELGDSALYFCASSAGDPNTGELFFGEGSRLTVL.

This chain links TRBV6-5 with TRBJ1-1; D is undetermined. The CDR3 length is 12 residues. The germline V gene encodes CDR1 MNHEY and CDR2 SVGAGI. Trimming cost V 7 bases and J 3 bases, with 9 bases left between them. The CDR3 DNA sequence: TGTGCCAGCATGAGGGCCGACACTGAAGCTTTCTTT. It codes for CASMRADTEAFF.

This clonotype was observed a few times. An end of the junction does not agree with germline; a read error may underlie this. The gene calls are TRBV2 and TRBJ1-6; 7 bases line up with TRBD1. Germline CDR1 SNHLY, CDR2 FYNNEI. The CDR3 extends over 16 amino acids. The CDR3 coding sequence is TGTGCCAGCAGTGAAGCATCAGGGGGATATAATTCACCCCCCCACTTT. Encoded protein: CASSEASGGYNSPPHF.

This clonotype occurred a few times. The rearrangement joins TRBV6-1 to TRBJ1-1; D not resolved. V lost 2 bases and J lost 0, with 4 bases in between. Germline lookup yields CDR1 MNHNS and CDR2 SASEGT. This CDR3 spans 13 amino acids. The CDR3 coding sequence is TGTGCCAGCAGTGAATCGCTGAACACTGAAGCTTTCTTT. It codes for CASSESLNTEAFF.

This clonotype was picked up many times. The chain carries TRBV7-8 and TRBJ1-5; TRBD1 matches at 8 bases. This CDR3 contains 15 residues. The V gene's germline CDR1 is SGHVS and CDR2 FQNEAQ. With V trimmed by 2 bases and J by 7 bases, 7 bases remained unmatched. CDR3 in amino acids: CASSLSRGHGQPQHF. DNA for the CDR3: TGTGCCAGCAGCTTAAGCAGGGGGCACGGACAGCCCCAGCATTTT.

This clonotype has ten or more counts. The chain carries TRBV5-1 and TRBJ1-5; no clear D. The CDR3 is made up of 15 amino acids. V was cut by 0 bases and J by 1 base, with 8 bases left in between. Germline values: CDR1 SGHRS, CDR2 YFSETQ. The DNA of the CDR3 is TGCGCCAGCAGCTTGGGGAGACCAAGCAATCAGCCCCAGCATTTT. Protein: CASSLGRPSNQPQHF.

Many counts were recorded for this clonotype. CDR3 DNA: TGCAGTGCTGACTACAATGAGCAGTTCTTC. This gives the protein CSADYNEQFF. The chain uses TRBV20-1 and TRBJ2-1, with unresolved D. In germline, CDR1 is DFQATT, CDR2 SNEGSKA (reference sequence). The CDR3 runs to 10 residues. The germline V and J ends were trimmed by 5 bases and 3 bases, with 2 bases remaining between them.

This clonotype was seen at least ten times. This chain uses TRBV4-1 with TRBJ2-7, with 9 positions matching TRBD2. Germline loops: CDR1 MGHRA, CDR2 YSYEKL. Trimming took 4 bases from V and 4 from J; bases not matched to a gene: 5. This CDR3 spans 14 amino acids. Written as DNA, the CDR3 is TGCGCCAGCAGCCTAGCGGGAGCGTCGTACGAGCAGTACTTC. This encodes CASSLAGASYEQYF.

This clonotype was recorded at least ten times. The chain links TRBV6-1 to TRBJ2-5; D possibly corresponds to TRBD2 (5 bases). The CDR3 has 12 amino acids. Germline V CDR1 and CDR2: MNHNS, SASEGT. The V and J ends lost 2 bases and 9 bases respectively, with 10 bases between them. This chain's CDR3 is CASSEPGISQYF. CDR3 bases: TGTGCCAGCAGTGAACCCGGGATTTCCCAGTACTTC.

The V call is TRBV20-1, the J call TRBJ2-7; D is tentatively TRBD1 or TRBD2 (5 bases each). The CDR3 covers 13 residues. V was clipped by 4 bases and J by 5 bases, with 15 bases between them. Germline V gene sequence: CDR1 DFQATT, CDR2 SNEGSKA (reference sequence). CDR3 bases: TGCAGTGCTACCCCGGGACGATTGAACGAGCAGTACTTC. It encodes CSATPGRLNEQYF.

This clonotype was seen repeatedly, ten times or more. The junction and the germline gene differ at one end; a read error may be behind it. The CDR3 sequence is CASSLSKGNTEVFF. Written as DNA, the CDR3 is TGTGCCAGCAGCTTGAGTAAGGGGAACACTGAAGTTTTCTTT. This chain joins TRBV11-2 and TRBJ1-1; D is perhaps TRBD1 (5 bases). CDR3 size: 14 residues. The germline V gene encodes CDR1 SGHAT and CDR2 FQNNGV.

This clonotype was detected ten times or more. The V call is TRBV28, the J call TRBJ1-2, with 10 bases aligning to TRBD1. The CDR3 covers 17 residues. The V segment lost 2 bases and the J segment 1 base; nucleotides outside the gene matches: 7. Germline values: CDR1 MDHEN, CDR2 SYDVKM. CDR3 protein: CASSLGSGQGYNYGYTF. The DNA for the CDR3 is TGTGCCAGCAGTTTAGGCTCGGGACAGGGGTATAACTATGGCTACACCTTC.

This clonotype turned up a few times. CDR3 loop: CASSQDGANYGYTF. The CDR3 bases are TGCGCCAGCTCCCAGGACGGAGCTAACTATGGCTACACCTTC. The chain couples TRBV5-1 to TRBJ1-2, with unresolved D. The germline gives CDR1 SGHRS, CDR2 YFSETQ. Trimming pared 7 bases from V and 0 bases from J, leaving 13 bases between. This CDR3 is 14 amino acids long.